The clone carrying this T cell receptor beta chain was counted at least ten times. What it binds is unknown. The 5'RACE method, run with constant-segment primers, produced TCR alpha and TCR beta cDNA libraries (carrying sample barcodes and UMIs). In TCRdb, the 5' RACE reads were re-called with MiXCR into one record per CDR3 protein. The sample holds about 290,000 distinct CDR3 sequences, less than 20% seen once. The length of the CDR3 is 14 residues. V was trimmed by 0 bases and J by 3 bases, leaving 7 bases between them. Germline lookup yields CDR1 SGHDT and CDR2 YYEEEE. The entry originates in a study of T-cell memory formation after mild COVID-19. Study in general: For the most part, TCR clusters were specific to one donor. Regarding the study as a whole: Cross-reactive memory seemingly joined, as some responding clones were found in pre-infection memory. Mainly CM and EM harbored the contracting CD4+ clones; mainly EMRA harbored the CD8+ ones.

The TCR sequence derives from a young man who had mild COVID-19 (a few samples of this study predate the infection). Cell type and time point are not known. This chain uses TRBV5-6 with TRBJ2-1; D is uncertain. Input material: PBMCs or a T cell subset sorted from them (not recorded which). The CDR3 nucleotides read TGTGCCAGCAGCTTGGTGGTTAGCTACAATGAGCAGTTCTTC. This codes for CASSLVVSYNEQFF.